One and the same sample provided the 31 T cell receptor beta chains below, sequenced in a study of blood T cell repertoires in COVID-19. Assay: immunoSEQ multiplex PCR; the TCRdb copy retains only in-frame clones and omits some. The sample comprises nearly 110,000 clones, roughly nine tenths of which are singletons, and under 5.5% rests with the top ten. Sequencing was performed on peripheral blood. The source of these receptors is a man aged 40-50 years with active or convalescent COVID-19.

The V and J genes are TRBV7-9 and TRBJ2-1, with 14 bases lining up with TRBD2. Losses at the gene ends were 5 bases for V and 8 bases for J; bases not matched to a gene: 5. The length of the CDR3 is 15 residues. Germline CDR1 is SEHNR and CDR2 is FQNEAQ (reference sequence). The CDR3 DNA is TGTGCCAGCAGCAAGACTAGCGGGAGGGCGGATGAGCAGTTCTTC. It encodes CASSKTSGRADEQFF.

The chain uses TRBV18 and TRBJ2-1; TRBD2 agrees at 7 bases. Trimming at V came to 8 bases and at J to 7 bases, leaving 14 bases not matched to a gene. The CDR3 sequence is 15 residues long. Looked up from germline, CDR1 is KGHSH and CDR2 is LQKENI. The CDR3 nucleotides are TGTGCCAGCGCAAGCGGGACTCCCGCGCGGAATGAGCAGTTCTTC. It is translated as CASASGTPARNEQFF.

V and J are TRBV6-2 or TRBV6-3 and TRBJ2-5; TRBD2 matches at 13 bases. J gave up 3 bases and V 2 bases, and 6 bases lay outside the gene matches. There are 17 residues in the CDR3. The germline CDR1 and CDR2 sequences are MNHEY and SVGEGT. This CDR3 is CASSYDRTSGREETQYF. For the CDR3, the DNA is TGTGCCAGCAGTTACGATCGGACTAGCGGGAGAGAAGAGACCCAGTACTTC.

The chain carries TRBV11-2 and TRBJ2-1; 9 bases fit TRBD2. V lost 2 bases and J lost 8; bases outside the gene matches: 7. This CDR3 comprises 15 residues. Germline V gene sequence: CDR1 SGHAT, CDR2 FQNNGV. CDR3 sequence: CASSLLGTSTDEQFF. In DNA, the CDR3 is TGTGCCAGCAGCTTACTCGGGACTAGCACGGATGAGCAGTTCTTC.

Details on this clone: A read error may produce the germline difference seen at one junction end. Here the CDR3 reads CGMGTGAAFF. The CDR3 DNA is TGCGGGATGGGGACAGGGGCAGCTTTCTTT. This chain uses TRBV30 with TRBJ1-1, with 10 nucleotides matching TRBD1. The CDR3 length is 10 residues. The germline CDR1 and CDR2 sequences are GTSNPN and SVGIG (reference sequence).

This chain connects TRBV6-4 to TRBJ2-3, with 8 bases lining up with TRBD1. Germline V gene data show CDR1 as MRHNA and CDR2 as SNTAGT. The CDR3 extends over 18 amino acids. V trimming: 6 bases; J trimming: 4 bases; junction bases outside the gene matches: 18. CDR3 amino acids: CASSPTGVVAQAADTQYF. CDR3 coding DNA: TGTGCCAGCAGCCCGACAGGGGTGGTTGCCCAAGCGGCAGATACGCAGTATTTT.

This chain joins TRBV5-1 and TRBJ2-1, with TRBD1 matching 9 bases. J lost 2 bases, V lost 5 bases, and 8 bases had no gene match. Germline V CDR1 and CDR2: SGHRS, YFSETQ. The length of the CDR3 is 16 residues. Written as DNA, the CDR3 is TGCGCCAGCAGTCTCCTGGGACAGGGACCCTACAATGAGCAGTTCTTC. This codes for CASSLLGQGPYNEQFF. The full variable domain, in which reference TRBV5-1 and TRBJ2-1 provide the parts outside the CDR3, is KAGVTQTPRYLIKTRGQQVTLSCSPISGHRSVSWYQQTPGQGLQFLFEYFSETQRNKGNFPGRFSGRQFSNSRSEMNVSTLELGDSALYLCASSLLGQGPYNEQFFGPGTRLTVL.

V gene TRBV30 combines with J gene TRBJ1-2; D not resolved. V was trimmed by 4 bases and J by 5 bases, leaving 14 bases between them. The CDR3 totals 13 residues. From germline, CDR1 is GTSNPN and CDR2 SVGIG (reference sequence). In nucleotides, the CDR3 is TGTGCCTGGATATCGCAAACTGTTTATGGCTACACCTTC. It yields the protein CAWISQTVYGYTF.

This chain uses TRBV14 with TRBJ2-1; D is perhaps TRBD2 (6 bases). CDR1 is SGHDN, CDR2 FVKESK, per germline. This CDR3 has 17 residues. V lost 4 bases and J lost 0, with 16 bases in between. The DNA for the CDR3 is TGTGCCAGCAGCCTCAGTAGGACGGGAGCCTCCTACAATGAGCAGTTCTTC. It is translated as CASSLSRTGASYNEQFF. The variable domain in full, with the rest retrieved from reference TRBV14 and TRBJ2-1, is EAGVTQFPSHSVIEKGQTVTLRCDPISGHDNLYWYRRVMGKEIKFLLHFVKESKQDESGMPNNRFLAERTGGTYSTLKVQPAELEDSGVYFCASSLSRTGASYNEQFFGPGTRLTVL.

CDR3 loop: CASSFQGVSYEQYF. The CDR3 DNA sequence: TGTGCCAGCAGCTTCCAGGGGGTCTCCTACGAGCAGTACTTC. This rearrangement joins TRBV7-2 to TRBJ2-7; 7 bases line up with TRBD1. The germline CDR1 and CDR2 sequences are SGHTA and FQGNSA. The CDR3 contains 14 residues. Unmatched junction bases numbered 2, after V lost 3 bases and J lost 0 bases. Together with reference TRBV7-2 and TRBJ2-7, the CDR3 gives the full variable domain: GAGVSQSPSNKVTEKGKDVELRCDPISGHTALYWYRQSLGQGLEFLIYFQGNSAPDKSGLPSDRFSAERTGGSVSTLTIQRTQQEDSAVYLCASSFQGVSYEQYFGPGTRLTVT.

V is TRBV6-5 and J is TRBJ1-1; D remains ambiguous. Germline CDR1 is MNHEY and CDR2 is SVGAGI. The CDR3 extends over 13 amino acids. Trimming shortened V by 5 bases and J by 5 bases, and 12 bases separated the two germline ends. This CDR3 is CASSRFRETEAFF. CDR3 nucleotide sequence: TGTGCCAGCAGTCGGTTTCGGGAGACTGAAGCTTTCTTT.

The V gene is TRBV7-9, the J gene TRBJ2-2; tentatively, D is TRBD2 (5 bases). Trimming pared 5 bases from V and 3 bases from J, leaving 10 bases between. The CDR3 loop spans 14 amino acids. The germline V gene encodes CDR1 SEHNR and CDR2 FQNEAQ (reference sequence). The CDR3 DNA is TGTGCCAGCAGCCAATGGCGGGACACCGGGGAGCTGTTTTTT. Amino acid sequence: CASSQWRDTGELFF.

The rearrangement links TRBV7-9 to TRBJ1-1; 7 bases match TRBD1. This CDR3 region has 15 residues. Germline V gives CDR1 SEHNR, CDR2 FQNEAQ (reference sequence). The trim removed 1 base at V and 4 bases at J, leaving 6 bases unmatched. CDR3 bases: TGTGCCAGCAGCTTAGATAGGGGGCGCGGCACTGAAGCTTTCTTT. Translated, it gives CASSLDRGRGTEAFF.

The chain combines TRBV6-2 or TRBV6-3 with TRBJ2-5, with 9 positions matching TRBD1. Germline V CDR1 and CDR2: MNHEY, SVGEGT. V dropped 5 bases and J dropped 2; count of bases not matched to a gene: 6. This CDR3 region has 15 residues. Written as DNA, the CDR3 is TGTGCCAGCAGTCCGCCGGGACAGGGACAAGAGACCCAGTACTTC. Translating it yields CASSPPGQGQETQYF.

V and J are TRBV19 and TRBJ1-1, with D uncertain. V gave up 10 bases and J gave up 4 bases, with 16 bases separating them. The CDR3 is 13 amino acids. Germline CDR1 and CDR2: LNHDA and SQIVND (reference sequence). The DNA for the CDR3 is TGTGCCACCTCACTCTCAGGTATCACTGAAGCTTTCTTT. Protein sequence: CATSLSGITEAFF.

This rearrangement joins TRBV28 to TRBJ1-5; no clear D. V lost 6 bases and J lost 6, with 15 bases in between. In germline, CDR1 is MDHEN, CDR2 SYDVKM. The CDR3 covers 14 residues. CDR3 region: CASRNEGVLQPQHF. CDR3 sequence (DNA): TGTGCCAGCAGAAATGAGGGAGTTCTTCAGCCCCAGCATTTT.

The V and J genes are TRBV27 and TRBJ1-5; D is possibly TRBD1 (5 bases). Germline CDR1 and CDR2: MNHEY and SMNVEV (reference sequence). CDR3 size: 15 residues. The ends were cut back, 6 bases at V and 0 bases at J, with 12 bases in the middle. The CDR3 sequence: CASRPNRYSNQPQHF. The CDR3 DNA follows: TGTGCCAGCAGGCCCAACAGGTATAGCAATCAGCCCCAGCATTTT.

The J gene is TRBJ1-5, the V gene TRBV19, with D hard to call. The CDR3 sequence is 12 residues long. Trimming stripped 0 bases from V and 5 bases from J, with 2 bases between. Germline CDR1 LNHDA, CDR2 SQIVND (reference sequence). The CDR3 here is CASSIDYQPQHF. DNA for the CDR3: TGTGCCAGTAGTATAGACTATCAGCCCCAGCATTTT.

The rearrangement joins TRBV20-1 to TRBJ1-3; D may be TRBD1 (5 bases). CDR1 and CDR2 (germline): DFQATT, SNEGSKA (reference sequence). The CDR3 length is 12 residues. The V end was cut by 3 bases, the J end by 4 bases, with 7 bases between. CDR3 coding DNA: TGCAGTGCTAGTACAGGAGGAAACACCATATATTTT. Its translation: CSASTGGNTIYF.

This chain uses TRBV7-2 with TRBJ2-1; 7 nucleotides match TRBD2. The CDR3 spans 15 residues. With 4 bases clipped from V and 7 bases from J, the junction kept 10 bases outside the gene matches. Germline V CDR1 and CDR2: SGHTA, FQGNSA. The CDR3 DNA is TGTGCCAGCAGCTATGGGGGAGGGGCTCGTAATGAGCAGTTCTTC. This encodes CASSYGGGARNEQFF. Combining the CDR3 with reference TRBV7-2 and TRBJ2-1 gives the whole variable domain GAGVSQSPSNKVTEKGKDVELRCDPISGHTALYWYRQSLGQGLEFLIYFQGNSAPDKSGLPSDRFSAERTGGSVSTLTIQRTQQEDSAVYLCASSYGGGARNEQFFGPGTRLTVL.

Here the CDR3 reads CASQHRIALLAGVPDTQYF. In nucleotides, the CDR3 is TGTGCCAGCCAACACAGGATAGCCCTACTAGCGGGAGTCCCAGATACGCAGTATTTT. J is TRBJ2-3 and V is TRBV19, with 11 bases fitting TRBD2. CDR1 and CDR2 from the germline V gene are LNHDA and SQIVND (reference sequence). Trimming at V came to 9 bases and at J to 4 bases, leaving 21 bases not matched to a gene. The CDR3 extends over 19 amino acids.

This clone was found once. The chain is built from TRBV6-2 or TRBV6-3 and TRBJ1-4; tentatively, D is TRBD1 (5 bases). Germline CDR1 and CDR2: MNHEY and SVGEGT. V was pared by 2 bases and J by 7 bases, with 14 bases between. The CDR3 runs to 15 residues. CDR3 nucleotide sequence: TGTGCCAGCAGTTACAAGCGGGGACCAGGTGAAAAACTGTTTTTT. Amino acids: CASSYKRGPGEKLFF.

J is TRBJ1-2 and V is TRBV30, with D perhaps TRBD1 (5 bases). V lost 1 base and J 3 bases, leaving 12 bases between the germline ends. The CDR3 has 14 residues. Germline V lookup: CDR1 GTSNPN, CDR2 SVGIG (reference sequence). The CDR3 reads CAWSATGLYYGYTF. The CDR3 nucleotides read TGTGCCTGGAGTGCAACGGGACTCTACTATGGCTACACCTTC.

This chain joins TRBV10-3 and TRBJ1-2; D not certain. The V end lost 1 base, the J end lost 0 bases, and 9 bases lay between the germline ends. The length of the CDR3 is 15 residues. Looked up from germline, CDR1 is ENHRY and CDR2 is SYGVKD. For the CDR3, the DNA is TGTGCCATCAGTGAGTTTCGGGGATCTAACTATGGCTACACCTTC. Translation gives CAISEFRGSNYGYTF.

V is TRBV19 and J is TRBJ2-3, with D possibly being TRBD2 (7 bases). Germline V gives CDR1 LNHDA, CDR2 SQIVND (reference sequence). Between the trimmed V and J ends, which lost 8 bases and 3 bases, there was a span of 30 bases. The CDR3 is made up of 19 amino acids. The CDR3 coding sequence is TGTGCCAGTTCCCTACCGACAGGCCAAGGGCGGGAGAGGACAGATACGCAGTATTTT. It yields the protein CASSLPTGQGRERTDTQYF.

V and J are TRBV7-2 and TRBJ1-5; tentative D call: TRBD1 (5 bases). The CDR3 is 14 residues long. V shed 5 bases and J shed 7 bases, with 15 bases lying between them. Per the germline V gene, CDR1 is SGHTA and CDR2 is FQGNSA. This CDR3 reads CASSTGQHPQPQHF. In nucleotides, the CDR3 is TGTGCCAGCAGCACAGGACAACACCCCCAGCCCCAGCATTTT.

The rearrangement links TRBV20-1 to TRBJ2-2; tentative D call: TRBD2 (6 bases). The germline V and J ends were trimmed by 3 bases and 3 bases, with 14 bases remaining between them. Germline CDR1 reads DFQATT; CDR2 reads SNEGSKA (reference sequence). CDR3 size: 15 residues. This CDR3 reads CSASEGRDHTGELFF. The DNA of the CDR3 is TGCAGTGCTAGTGAGGGGCGGGATCACACCGGGGAGCTGTTTTTT.

This clone was picked up a small number of times. The chain employs TRBV2 and TRBJ2-7; D remains unclear. The V end lost 5 bases, the J end lost 6 bases, and 8 bases lay between the germline ends. The CDR3 length is 11 residues. CDR1 is SNHLY, CDR2 FYNNEI, per germline. In DNA form, the CDR3 reads TGTGCCAGCAGTAGACTTGCCGAGCAGTACTTC. It yields the protein CASSRLAEQYF.

The V and J genes are TRBV7-2 and TRBJ2-1, with 11 bases matching TRBD2. CDR3 length equals 15 residues. V shed 5 bases and J 7 bases; nucleotides not matched to a gene: 7. Per germline, CDR1 SGHTA and CDR2 FQGNSA. The CDR3 region has the DNA TGTGCCAGCAGCCCTGGGGCTAGCGGGAGGAATGAGCAGTTCTTC. This codes for CASSPGASGRNEQFF.

This clone was seen only a few times. The V and J genes are TRBV29-1 and TRBJ2-3; TRBD1 aligns across 7 bases. The CDR3 consists of 16 residues. Germline V gene sequence: CDR1 SQVTM, CDR2 ANQGSEA. The V segment lost 4 bases and the J segment 4 bases; nucleotides outside the gene matches: 14. CDR3 DNA: TGCAGCGTTGTTCTTGCCTCGCGAGGGGGCCCAGATACGCAGTATTTT. Its translation: CSVVLASRGGPDTQYF.

The gene calls are TRBV5-8 and TRBJ1-5; maybe TRBD1 (5 bases). The germline V and J ends were trimmed by 1 base and 2 bases, with 10 bases remaining between them. From germline, CDR1 is SGHTS and CDR2 YDEGEE. CDR3 length: 15 residues. The CDR3 sequence: CASSLRGVGNQPQHF. The CDR3 DNA follows: TGTGCCAGCAGCTTGCGGGGGGTCGGCAATCAGCCCCAGCATTTT.